Listed below are T cell receptor beta chains from one sample, sequenced in a study of shared clonotypes between healthy human individuals. Assay: immunoSEQ multiplex PCR; the TCRdb copy retains only in-frame clones and omits some. The sample includes approximately 350,000 clones, around 74% seen only once; the top ten take about a tenth. Sequencing input: memory CD4+ T cells sorted from blood. The receptors shown here come from a man aged 25-45 years in good health. Each CDR3 is given with its conserved first and last residue. Each record gives: J gene, D gene, V gene, clone size, CDR3 protein, CDR3 DNA. The D gene is left open where the match is weak. For some rows the clone size is stated as once, few or many, or as a class when expanded; others skip it.

TRBJ1-1	TRBD1	TRBV19	.	CASSRQGAGNTEAFF	TGTGCCAGTAGTAGACAGGGGGCGGGGAACACTGAAGCTTTCTTT
TRBJ2-7	.	TRBV7-9	.	CASSFGDGYEQYF	TGTGCCAGCAGCTTCGGGGATGGCTACGAGCAGTACTTC
TRBJ2-1	TRBD2	TRBV6-6	.	CASRPGGAGYNEQFF	TGTGCCAGCAGACCCGGGGGAGCGGGATACAATGAGCAGTTCTTC
TRBJ2-5	.	TRBV5-5	.	CASSRPKETQYF	TGTGCCAGCAGCAGACCTAAAGAGACCCAGTACTTC
TRBJ2-1	.	TRBV20-1	.	CSATGYNEQFF	TGCAGTGCTACGGGGTACAATGAGCAGTTCTTC
TRBJ2-2	.	TRBV7-3	.	CASSYGRTGELFF	TGTGCCAGCAGCTACGGACGGACCGGGGAGCTGTTTTTT
TRBJ2-7	TRBD1	TRBV15	once	CATSQPAAGGYEQYF	TGTGCCACCAGCCAGCCAGCAGCAGGGGGCTACGAGCAGTACTTC
TRBJ2-5	.	TRBV5-1	few	CASHVSIQETQYF	TGCGCCAGCCACGTTTCAATCCAAGAGACCCAGTACTTC
TRBJ1-5	.	TRBV7-2	few	CASSRPGRGNQPQHF	TGTGCCAGCAGCCGGCCCGGCAGGGGCAATCAGCCCCAGCATTTT
TRBJ2-7	TRBD2	TRBV5-4	.	CASSPGGATGIYEQYF	TGTGCCAGCAGCCCCGGGGGGGCCACCGGTATCTACGAGCAGTACTTC
TRBJ2-2	.	TRBV11-3	once	CASSLGALPGSGELFF	TGTGCCAGCAGCTTAGGCGCCCTCCCGGGGAGCGGGGAGCTGTTTTTT
TRBJ2-7	TRBD2	TRBV2	.	CASSPTSVSYEQYF	TGTGCCAGCAGCCCCACTAGCGTCTCCTACGAGCAGTACTTC
TRBJ2-7	TRBD1	TRBV11-2	.	CASSLNRDRVVEQYF	TGTGCCAGCAGCTTAAACCGGGACAGGGTAGTCGAGCAGTACTTC
TRBJ2-3	.	TRBV5-8	.	CASSLRLQTDTQYF	TGTGCCAGCAGCCTGAGACTCCAGACGGATACGCAGTATTTT
TRBJ2-3	TRBD1	TRBV5-1	.	CASSSGQVDTQYF	TGCGCCAGCAGCTCCGGACAGGTAGATACGCAGTATTTT
TRBJ1-5	TRBD1	TRBV30	many	CAWSGQGDQPQHF	TGTGCCTGGAGTGGACAGGGCGATCAGCCCCAGCATTTT
TRBJ1-2	.	TRBV5-1	once	CASSLVGSRLFNYGYTF	TGCGCCAGCAGCTTGGTCGGCAGTCGACTATTTAACTATGGCTACACCTTC
TRBJ1-1	.	TRBV6-5	few	CASRRKRNTEAFF	TGTGCCAGCAGGAGGAAAAGAAACACTGAAGCTTTCTTT
TRBJ2-3	.	TRBV5-4	.	CASSLAPSTDTQYF	TGTGCCAGCAGCTTGGCCCCAAGCACAGATACGCAGTATTTT
TRBJ1-5	.	TRBV5-8	.	CASSFRFALGDQPQHF	TGTGCCAGCAGCTTCCGGTTCGCCCTAGGGGATCAGCCCCAGCATTTT
TRBJ2-1	.	TRBV29-1	.	CSVPDRVSYNEQFF	TGCAGCGTTCCCGACAGAGTCTCCTACAATGAGCAGTTCTTC
TRBJ2-5	TRBD1	TRBV5-6	.	CASSSLQGIEETQYF	TGTGCCAGCAGCTCCTTACAGGGGATCGAAGAGACCCAGTACTTC
TRBJ1-2	.	TRBV6-6	once	CASSSNYGYTF	TGTGCCAGCAGTTCTAACTATGGCTACACCTTC
TRBJ1-1	.	TRBV7-2	few	CASSFKTVNTEAFF	TGTGCCAGCAGCTTTAAAACAGTGAACACTGAAGCTTTCTTT
TRBJ2-5	.	TRBV18	.	CASLRQYQETQYF	TGTGCCAGCCTACGACAGTACCAAGAGACCCAGTACTTC
TRBJ1-1	.	TRBV2	.	CASRLRGRNTEAFF	TGTGCCAGCAGGCTCAGAGGGAGGAACACTGAAGCTTTCTTT
TRBJ2-5	.	TRBV18	few	CASSQNQVETQYF	TGTGCCAGCTCACAGAACCAGGTGGAGACCCAGTACTTC
TRBJ2-7	.	TRBV14	many	CASSHSGARGSHAYEQYF	TGTGCCAGCAGCCATAGCGGGGCCAGGGGGTCCCATGCCTACGAGCAGTACTTC
TRBJ2-7	.	TRBV7-9	.	CASSLTGTYEQYF	TGTGCCAGCAGCTTAACAGGGACCTACGAGCAGTACTTC